This T cell receptor (beta chain) was captured by sequencing in a study of shared clonotypes between healthy human individuals. Without sorting, samples used tens of millions of PBMCs for genomic DNA. Trimming shortened V by 4 bases and J by 1 base, and 8 bases separated the two germline ends. The CDR3 sequence is 13 residues long. CDR1 SGDLS and CDR2 YYNGEE come from the germline V gene. At deep level, the assay was performed. PCR replicates performed on unsorted PBMC used 300 to 350 ng DNA, 30,000 or so T cell genomes. Clones were read by immunoSEQ multiplex PCR, and TCRdb kept only the in-frame ones, dropping some. The top ten clones hold roughly 13% of a sample with roughly 500,000 clones, 76% of them seen once.

The chain joins TRBV9 to TRBJ2-5; D possibly corresponds to TRBD1 (6 bases). This TCR derives from a woman between 35 and 50 years old in good health. Some clones in this sample may be carry-over from other donors' samples. The sample taken for sequencing was PBMCs. CDR3 DNA sequence: TGTGCCAGCAGCCGAGGGGGCCAAGAGACCCAGTACTTC. It is translated as CASSRGGQETQYF.